A single sample is the source of the 22 T cell receptor beta chains below, sequenced in a study of blood T cell repertoires in COVID-19. Generated by immunoSEQ multiplex PCR, the TCRdb table keeps only in-frame clones and is missing some. The table shows 200,000 to 250,000 clones, with approximately 83% occurring only once. The sample taken for sequencing was PBMCs or T cells enriched from blood (not recorded which). Receptors were obtained from a woman in her thirties or forties with acute COVID-19.

The chain is built from TRBV7-6 and TRBJ2-3, with 11 bases lining up with TRBD2. V shed 5 bases, J shed 4 bases, and the junction held 8 bases outside the gene matches. This CDR3 is built from 16 residues. Germline V gene sequence: CDR1 SGHVS, CDR2 FNYEAQ. The CDR3 bases are TGTGCCAGCAGCCGGGGACTAGCGGACCTTCCAGATACGCAGTATTTT. This gives the protein CASSRGLADLPDTQYF.

The rearrangement uses TRBV28 and TRBJ2-7; TRBD2 agrees at 13 bases. Germline V gene lookup returns CDR1 MDHEN and CDR2 SYDVKM. CDR3 size: 16 residues. V lost 1 base to trimming and J lost 4 bases; unmatched junction nucleotides: 4. Here the CDR3 reads CASSLYGTSGMYEQYF. Written as DNA, the CDR3 is TGTGCCAGCAGTTTATATGGGACTAGCGGGATGTACGAGCAGTACTTC.

The rearrangement links TRBV2 to TRBJ2-2; D may be TRBD2 (5 bases). V shed 6 bases and J shed 2 bases, with 13 bases lying between them. CDR1 and CDR2 (germline): SNHLY, FYNNEI. The CDR3 loop spans 15 amino acids. The chain's CDR3 is CASSPLGRNTGELFF. CDR3 bases: TGTGCCAGCAGCCCGCTGGGGAGAAACACCGGGGAGCTGTTTTTT.

The chain has TRBV27 and TRBJ2-3, with D perhaps TRBD1 (5 bases). CDR1 and CDR2 from the germline V gene are MNHEY and SMNVEV (reference sequence). V was trimmed by 5 bases and J by 0 bases, leaving 9 bases between them. CDR3 size: 14 residues. CDR3 nucleotide sequence: TGTGCCAGCAGTCCCCAGGGCAGCACAGATACGCAGTATTTT. Translating it yields CASSPQGSTDTQYF.

This sequence joins TRBV7-2 and TRBJ1-1; D perhaps matches TRBD1 (5 bases). The length of the CDR3 is 14 residues. V was cut by 4 bases and J by 2 bases, with 11 bases left in between. Germline lookup yields CDR1 SGHTA and CDR2 FQGNSA. The CDR3 spells CASSSNRGNTEAFF. In DNA, the CDR3 is TGTGCCAGCAGCTCAAATAGGGGTAACACTGAAGCTTTCTTT.

The chain is built from TRBV6-5 and TRBJ1-2; the D gene is possibly TRBD1 (5 bases). Germline loops: CDR1 MNHEY, CDR2 SVGAGI. Trimming cost V 2 bases and J 7 bases, with 8 bases left between them. The CDR3 consists of 12 residues. The CDR3 DNA reads TGTGCCAGCAGTTACCAGGGTAGTGGCTACACCTTC. Amino acid sequence: CASSYQGSGYTF.

The chain recombines TRBV6-5 with TRBJ2-7; 13 positions agree with TRBD2. The CDR3 contains 15 residues. CDR1 and CDR2 from the germline V gene are MNHEY and SVGAGI. The V gene end was trimmed by 4 bases and the J gene end by 2 bases; junction bases not matched to a gene: 2. The CDR3, as DNA: TGTGCCAGCAGTTCGGGACTAGCGGGAACCTACGAGCAGTACTTC. Amino acid sequence: CASSSGLAGTYEQYF.

The J gene is TRBJ2-6, the V gene TRBV4-2; TRBD2 matches 7 bases. Germline lookup yields CDR1 LGHNA and CDR2 YNFKEQ. This CDR3 is built from 17 residues. J was trimmed by 0 bases and V by 0 bases; bases with no gene match: 2. The CDR3 DNA reads as TGTGCCAGCAGCCAAGAACTAGCGCTCTCTGGGGCCAACGTCCTGACTTTC. This translates into CASSQELALSGANVLTF.

The J gene is TRBJ2-1, the V gene TRBV4-3, with D maybe TRBD1 (5 bases). The CDR3 runs 15 residues. Germline CDR1 LGHNA, CDR2 YSLEER. Trimming removed 4 bases from V and 3 bases from J, with 13 bases in between. CDR3 bases: TGCGCCAGCAGCCGGCAGGGAACAAACTACAATGAGCAGTTCTTC. Amino acids: CASSRQGTNYNEQFF.

This clone was observed a single time. This chain joins TRBV3-1 (or the pseudogene TRBV3-2) and TRBJ1-2, with unresolved D. Trimming cost V 5 bases and J 3 bases, with 7 bases left between them. CDR3 length: 12 amino acids. The germline CDR1 and CDR2 sequences are LGHDT and YNNKEL (reference sequence). The DNA of the CDR3 is TGTGCCAGCAGCAATACAGACTATGGCTACACCTTC. It specifies CASSNTDYGYTF.

This clone came up once. This rearrangement joins TRBV7-8 to TRBJ2-2, with D perhaps matching TRBD2 (5 bases). V gave up 5 bases and J gave up 4 bases, with 11 bases separating them. The CDR3 extends over 14 amino acids. The germline V gene has CDR1 SGHVS and CDR2 FQNEAQ. CDR3 amino acids: CASSPGVLTGELFF. The DNA of the CDR3 is TGTGCCAGCAGCCCCGGGGTTCTCACCGGGGAGCTGTTTTTT.

The V gene is TRBV9, the J gene TRBJ1-2, with 7 nucleotides matching TRBD1. V shed 4 bases, J shed 8 bases, and the junction held 8 bases outside the gene matches. The CDR3 consists of 13 residues. Per the germline V gene, CDR1 is SGDLS and CDR2 is YYNGEE. CDR3 sequence (DNA): TGTGCCAGCAGCTCCTCGGACAGGAGGGGCTACACCTTC. This encodes CASSSSDRRGYTF. The full variable domain, rest sourced from reference TRBV9 and TRBJ1-2, is DSGVTQTPKHLITATGQRVTLRCSPRSGDLSVYWYQQSLDQGLQFLIQYYNGEERAKGNILERFSAQQFPDLHSELNLSSLELGDSALYFCASSSSDRRGYTFGSGTRLTVV.

This sequence joins TRBV24-1 and TRBJ1-2; D is perhaps TRBD1 (6 bases). The CDR3 sequence is 14 residues long. V lost 8 bases to trimming and J lost 2 bases, with 14 bases between them. Germline V gene data show CDR1 as KGHDR and CDR2 as SFDVKD. In DNA, the CDR3 is TGTGCCACCATAAGAGGGGACATCAACTATGGCTACACCTTC. Translating it yields CATIRGDINYGYTF.

The chain is built from TRBV28 and TRBJ1-2, with 8 bases lining up with TRBD1. The germline gives CDR1 MDHEN, CDR2 SYDVKM. Trimming took 3 bases from V and 4 from J; bases not matched to a gene: 10. CDR3 length: 16 amino acids. In nucleotides, the CDR3 is TGTGCCAGCAGTTTCTCACCGCCAACAGGGGGCTATGGCTACACCTTC. Translation gives CASSFSPPTGGYGYTF.

This clone has a handful of counts. This sequence joins TRBV11-2 and TRBJ2-7; 7 nucleotides match TRBD2. V lost 5 bases and J lost 2; bases outside the gene matches: 3. Germline V gene sequence: CDR1 SGHAT, CDR2 FQNNGV. This CDR3 is 13 amino acids long. The chain's CDR3 is CASSQAGTYEQYF. For the CDR3, the DNA is TGTGCCAGCAGCCAAGCGGGGACCTACGAGCAGTACTTC.

This clone was detected once. This rearrangement joins TRBV5-4 to TRBJ1-2, with a possible D match to TRBD1 (5 bases). This CDR3 is built from 14 residues. Trimming removed 3 bases at V and 4 bases at J, with 13 bases between. The germline CDR1 and CDR2 sequences are SGHNT and YYREEE (reference sequence). CDR3 amino acids: CASSSTRGAYGYTF. DNA of the CDR3: TGTGCCAGCAGCTCCACGCGGGGCGCCTATGGCTACACCTTC.

The chain uses TRBV4-2 and TRBJ2-1, with 12 bases fitting TRBD2. There are 15 residues in the CDR3. CDR1 is LGHNA, CDR2 YNFKEQ, per germline. The V and J ends lost 2 bases and 7 bases, in that order; junction bases with no gene match: 3. The CDR3 protein is CASSQRTSGVNEQFF. In nucleotides, the CDR3 is TGTGCCAGCAGCCAAAGGACTAGCGGGGTAAATGAGCAGTTCTTC.

The chain joins TRBV7-9 to TRBJ2-7; tentatively, D is TRBD1 (6 bases). The CDR3 consists of 12 residues. Germline lookup yields CDR1 SEHNR and CDR2 FQNEAQ (reference sequence). V was cut by 7 bases and J by 3 bases, with 10 bases left in between. CDR3 amino acids: CASTDRIYEQYF. In DNA, the CDR3 is TGTGCCAGCACAGACAGGATCTACGAGCAGTACTTC. Complete variable domain (other parts from reference TRBV7-9 and TRBJ2-7): DTGVSQNPRHKITKRGQNVTFRCDPISEHNRLYWYRQTLGQGPEFLTYFQNEAQLEKSRLLSDRFSAERPKGSFSTLEIQRTEQGDSAMYLCASTDRIYEQYFGPGTRLTVT.

This sequence joins TRBV27 and TRBJ2-2, with 8 nucleotides matching TRBD2. V shed 3 bases, J shed 3 bases, and the junction held 3 bases outside the gene matches. CDR3 length equals 15 residues. CDR1 and CDR2 from the germline V gene are MNHEY and SMNVEV (reference sequence). The CDR3 DNA follows: TGTGCCAGCAGTTTTGGACTAGCCGACACCGGGGAGCTGTTTTTT. As protein: CASSFGLADTGELFF.

The V call is TRBV4-3, the J call TRBJ1-6, with D perhaps matching TRBD1 (5 bases). CDR3 size: 16 residues. The germline V gene has CDR1 LGHNA and CDR2 YSLEER. V shed 0 bases and J shed 7 bases, with 13 bases lying between them. CDR3 sequence reads: CASSQEAGPGNSPLHF. CDR3 coding DNA: TGCGCCAGCAGCCAAGAGGCGGGGCCGGGGAATTCACCCCTCCACTTT.

Points on this clone: Other nucleotide sequences in the sample specify the same CDR3. The chain employs TRBV7-3 and TRBJ2-1; 11 bases are a match to TRBD2. The germline V gene has CDR1 SGHTA and CDR2 FQGTGA. V gave up 5 bases and J gave up 3 bases; unmatched junction bases: 3. The CDR3 loop spans 15 amino acids. CDR3 amino acids: CASSPGTSGYNEQFF. The CDR3 coding sequence is TGTGCCAGCAGCCCAGGGACTAGCGGCTACAATGAGCAGTTCTTC.

This clone is a singleton in its sample. The genes are TRBV4-3 and TRBJ2-2; unclear D gene. Deletions cut 3 bases from V and 5 bases from J, with 4 bases between. This CDR3 region has 12 residues. CDR1 is LGHNA and CDR2 is YSLEER in the germline V gene. The CDR3 DNA is TGCGCCAGCAGCCAGCGGACCGGGGAGCTGTTTTTT. Its protein is CASSQRTGELFF.